These 8 T cell receptor beta chains came from one sample sequenced in a study of patients and donors after allogeneic stem cell transplantation. MiXCR was run by TCRdb on the RT-PCR reads, yielding one entry per CDR3 protein. The sample lists 9,000 to 10,000 distinct CDR3 sequences; approximately 6% were seen once. Sequences were obtained from blood, either unsorted or a sorted T cell fraction (not recorded which). Receptors were obtained from a human donor who was either an allogeneic HSCT recipient or a stem cell or donor lymphocyte infusion donor (not recorded which). It is not recorded whose cells these are; they may come from a transplant donor.

In this sample, this clonotype turned up many times. J is TRBJ2-2 and V is TRBV11-1; perhaps TRBD2 as D (5 bases). Germline loops: CDR1 SGHAT, CDR2 FQDESV (reference sequence). The CDR3 is made up of 11 amino acids. V gave up 5 bases and J gave up 16 bases, with 14 bases separating them. The CDR3 sequence is CASSPRRVAFF. The CDR3 DNA reads TGTGCCAGCAGCCCCCGGCGGGTAGCGTTTTTT.

This clonotype occurred a few times. V usage is TRBV30 and J usage is TRBJ1-5; D gene unclear. The germline V and J ends were trimmed by 2 bases and 0 bases, with 8 bases remaining between them. This CDR3 has 14 residues. From germline, CDR1 is GTSNPN and CDR2 SVGIG (reference sequence). This CDR3 reads CAWSQLYSNQPQHF. The DNA of the CDR3 is TGTGCCTGGAGTCAGCTCTATAGCAATCAGCCCCAGCATTTT.

This clonotype was found many times. The V gene is TRBV7-2, the J gene TRBJ2-7; 11 positions match TRBD2. The CDR3 contains 15 residues. Germline assignment: CDR1 SGHTA and CDR2 FQGNSA. Unmatched junction bases numbered 6, after V lost 1 base and J lost 7 bases. CDR3 protein: CASSLDGLAGGEQYF. The CDR3, as DNA: TGTGCCAGCAGCTTAGACGGGCTAGCGGGAGGTGAGCAGTACTTC.

The gene calls are TRBV18 and TRBJ2-1; a possible D gene is TRBD1 (6 bases). CDR3 length: 12 amino acids. Trimming removed 3 bases from V and 7 bases from J, with 7 bases in between. The germline gives CDR1 KGHSH, CDR2 LQKENI. The DNA of the CDR3 is TGTGCCAGCTCACCGGGGGCAAATGAGCAGTTCTTC. Protein: CASSPGANEQFF.

This clonotype was observed at least ten times. This rearrangement joins TRBV24-1 to TRBJ2-3; 9 bases align to TRBD1. The germline V gene encodes CDR1 KGHDR and CDR2 SFDVKD. CDR3 length: 16 amino acids. With 1 base clipped from V and 2 bases from J, the junction kept 3 bases outside the gene matches. The CDR3 here is CATSDFGDRDTDTQYF. The CDR3 coding sequence is TGTGCCACCAGTGATTTCGGGGACAGGGACACAGATACGCAGTATTTT.

In its sample, this clonotype is medium-sized. This sequence joins TRBV5-5 and TRBJ1-4, with 7 bases fitting TRBD1. Trimming took 4 bases from V and 5 from J; bases not matched to a gene: 11. CDR1 is SGHKS, CDR2 YYEKEE, per germline (reference sequence). The CDR3 loop spans 16 amino acids. This CDR3 reads CASSGRTGTANEKLFF. CDR3 in DNA: TGTGCCAGCAGCGGACGAACCGGGACAGCGAATGAAAAACTGTTTTTT.

In this sample, this clonotype turned up a few times. The chain is built from TRBV30 and TRBJ2-2, with D possibly being TRBD1 (6 bases). This CDR3 spans 15 amino acids. The V and J ends lost 3 bases and 5 bases respectively, with 16 bases between them. Germline values: CDR1 GTSNPN, CDR2 SVGIG (reference sequence). This chain's CDR3 is CAWSYRGTRTGELFF. As DNA, the CDR3 is TGTGCCTGGAGCTATAGGGGGACGAGGACCGGGGAGCTGTTTTTT.

Relative to its sample, this clonotype is medium-sized. CDR3 bases: TGTGCCAGCAGCGAGGCGGGACCCAAACCGGTAGCTAACTATGGCTACACCTTC. Protein: CASSEAGPKPVANYGYTF. This chain uses TRBV7-8 with TRBJ1-2; possibly TRBD1 for D (5 bases). This CDR3 has 18 amino acids. The V gene's germline CDR1 is SGHVS and CDR2 FQNEAQ. With 5 bases removed from V and 0 bases from J, the gap between germline ends came to 22 bases.